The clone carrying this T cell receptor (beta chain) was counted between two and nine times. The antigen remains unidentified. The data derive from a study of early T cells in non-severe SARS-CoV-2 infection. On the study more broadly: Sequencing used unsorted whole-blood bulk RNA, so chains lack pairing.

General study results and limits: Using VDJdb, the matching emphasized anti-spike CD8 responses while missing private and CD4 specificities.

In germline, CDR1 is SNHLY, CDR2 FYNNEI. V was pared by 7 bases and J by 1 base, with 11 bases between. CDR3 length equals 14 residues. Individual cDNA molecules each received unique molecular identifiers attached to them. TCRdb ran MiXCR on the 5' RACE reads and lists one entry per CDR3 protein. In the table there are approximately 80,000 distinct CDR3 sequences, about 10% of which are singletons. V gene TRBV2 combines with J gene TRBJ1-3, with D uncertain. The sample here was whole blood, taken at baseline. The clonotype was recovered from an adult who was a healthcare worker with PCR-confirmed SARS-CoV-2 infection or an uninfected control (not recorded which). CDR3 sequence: CASNLLQSGNTIYF. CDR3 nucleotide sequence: TGTGCCAGCAATTTGTTGCAGTCTGGAAACACCATATATTTT. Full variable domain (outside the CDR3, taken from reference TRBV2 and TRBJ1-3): EPEVTQTPSHQVTQMGQEVILRCVPISNHLYFYWYRQILGQKVEFLVSFYNNEISEKSEIFDDQFSVERPDGSNFTLKIRSTKLEDSAMYFCASNLLQSGNTIYFGEGSWLTVV.